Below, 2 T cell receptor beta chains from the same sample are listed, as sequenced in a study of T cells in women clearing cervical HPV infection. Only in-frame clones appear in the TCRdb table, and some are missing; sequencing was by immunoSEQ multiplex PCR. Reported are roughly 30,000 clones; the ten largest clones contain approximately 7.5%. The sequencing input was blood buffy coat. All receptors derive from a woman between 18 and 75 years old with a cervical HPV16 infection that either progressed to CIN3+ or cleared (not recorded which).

CDR3 DNA (partial): TGCAGTGCTAGAGATCCCCAGGGCCCAACTAATGAAAAA. Its protein product is CSARDPQGPTNEK. The entire CDR3 is CSARDPQGPTNEKLFF. The chain carries TRBV20-1 and TRBJ1-4; tentatively, D is TRBD1 (5 bases). The read comes to an end 3 residues before the CDR3 does, leaving the germline J gene to fill in the end. V was trimmed by 0 bases and J by 0 bases, leaving 11 bases between them. The CDR3 has 16 residues. CDR1 is DFQATT and CDR2 is SNEGSKA in the germline V gene (reference sequence).

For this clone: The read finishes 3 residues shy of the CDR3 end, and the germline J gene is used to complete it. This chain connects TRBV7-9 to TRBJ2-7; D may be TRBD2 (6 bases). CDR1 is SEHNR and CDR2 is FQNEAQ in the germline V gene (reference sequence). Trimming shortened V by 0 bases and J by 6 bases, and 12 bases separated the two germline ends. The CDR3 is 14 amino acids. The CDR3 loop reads CASSLARGDREQYF. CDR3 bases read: TGTGCCAGCAGCTTAGCGCGGGGTGACCGCGAG.